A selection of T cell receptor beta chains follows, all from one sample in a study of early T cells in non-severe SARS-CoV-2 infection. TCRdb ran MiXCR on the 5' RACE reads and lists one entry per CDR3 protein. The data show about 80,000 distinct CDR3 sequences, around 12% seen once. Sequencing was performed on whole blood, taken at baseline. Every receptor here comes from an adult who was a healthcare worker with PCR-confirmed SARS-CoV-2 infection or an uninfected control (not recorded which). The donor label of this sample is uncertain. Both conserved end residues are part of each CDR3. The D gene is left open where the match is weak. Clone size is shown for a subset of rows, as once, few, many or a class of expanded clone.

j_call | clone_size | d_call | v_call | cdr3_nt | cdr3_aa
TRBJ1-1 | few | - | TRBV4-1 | TGCGCCAGCAGACTTACCTCGGGAGTTGAAGCTTTCTTT | CASRLTSGVEAFF
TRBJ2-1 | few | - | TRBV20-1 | TGCAGTGCTTCACGGGAGACTGTCTACAATGAGCAGTTCTTC | CSASRETVYNEQFF
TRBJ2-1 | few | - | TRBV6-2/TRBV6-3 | TGTGCCAGCAGTTTCGACGGACTTCCCCCCAATGAGCAGTTCTTC | CASSFDGLPPNEQFF
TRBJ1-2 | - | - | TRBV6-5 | TGTGCCAGCAAATTCGCAGGGATCGGAAACTATGGCTACACCTTC | CASKFAGIGNYGYTF
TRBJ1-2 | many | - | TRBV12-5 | TGTGCTAGTGGTTTGGTAGGCTATGGCTACACCTTC | CASGLVGYGYTF
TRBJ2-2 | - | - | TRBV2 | TGTGCCATCAGGACCTCCCGGGGGTCCGGGGAGCTGTTTTTT | CAIRTSRGSGELFF
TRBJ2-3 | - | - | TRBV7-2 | TGTGCCAGCAGCATACAGGACGCCACCGATACGCAGTATTTT | CASSIQDATDTQYF
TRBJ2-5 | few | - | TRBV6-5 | TGTGCCAGCAGCCAACCCCGGCCAGGGCTCGGAGAGACCCAGTACTTC | CASSQPRPGLGETQYF
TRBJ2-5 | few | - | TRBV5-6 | TGTGCCAGCAGCCCCTTAGGGTTAGTGGTGGAGACCCAGTACTTC | CASSPLGLVVETQYF
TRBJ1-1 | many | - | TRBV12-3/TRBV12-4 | TGTGCCAGCAGTCCAGGTGGGACTGAAGCTTTCTTT | CASSPGGTEAFF
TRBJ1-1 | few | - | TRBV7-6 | TGTGCCAGCAGCTTCGGGACCCCACTGGACACTGAAGCTTTCTTT | CASSFGTPLDTEAFF
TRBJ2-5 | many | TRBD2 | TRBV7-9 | TGTGCCGTCCTGAAGGGAGGGCAAGAGACCCAGTACTTC | CAVLKGGQETQYF
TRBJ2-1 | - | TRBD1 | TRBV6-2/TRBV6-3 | TGTGCCAGCAGGGGGACAGGGAGAAGGTACAATGAGCAGTTCTTC | CASRGTGRRYNEQFF
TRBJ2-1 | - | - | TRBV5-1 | TGCGCCAGCAGCTTGGATGCATACTCCTACAATGAGCAGTTCTTC | CASSLDAYSYNEQFF
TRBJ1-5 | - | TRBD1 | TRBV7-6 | TGTGCCAGCAGCTCAGGGGGACATCAGCCCCAGCATTTT | CASSSGGHQPQHF
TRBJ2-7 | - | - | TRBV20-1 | TGCAGTGCTAGAGACCATTTACGGCAGGGATGGTACGAGCAGTACTTC | CSARDHLRQGWYEQYF
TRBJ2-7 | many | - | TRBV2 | TGTGCCAGCAGTGGCTACGAGCAGTACTTC | CASSGYEQYF
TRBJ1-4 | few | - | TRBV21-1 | TGTGCCAGCAGCAAGCAGTATCCTAAGGAGACTAATGAAAAACTGTTTTTT | CASSKQYPKETNEKLFF
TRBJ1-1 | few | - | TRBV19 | TGTGCCAGTAGTTCTCAGACCGCCGCGGACACTGAAGCTTTCTTT | CASSSQTAADTEAFF
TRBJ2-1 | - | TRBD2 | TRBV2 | TGTGCCAGCAGGGGGACTAACTACAATGAGCAGTTCTTC | CASRGTNYNEQFF
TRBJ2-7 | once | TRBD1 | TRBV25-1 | TGTGCCAGCAGCGAATCCGGGACAGGGTTCCACGAGCAGTACTTC | CASSESGTGFHEQYF
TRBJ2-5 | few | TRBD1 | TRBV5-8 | TGTGCCAGCAGCGGGGGACAGGGATTGAAAGAGACCCAGTACTTC | CASSGGQGLKETQYF
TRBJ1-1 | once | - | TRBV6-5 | TGTGCCAGCAAGGGGGGAACAGAAGCTTTCTTT | CASKGGTEAFF
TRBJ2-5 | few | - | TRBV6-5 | TGTGCCAGCAGTTACCGACCGGGACTCCTCCGAGAGACCCAGTACTTC | CASSYRPGLLRETQYF
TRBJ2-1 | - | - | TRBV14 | TGTGCCAGCAGCCAAACGGGCTTCTTCGGCAATGAGCAGTTCTTC | CASSQTGFFGNEQFF
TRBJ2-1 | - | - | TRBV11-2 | TGTGCCAGCAGCTTAGAGTTCGGTAACTCGTTCCTCCCCGGGACCGGGGGCTACAATGAGCAGTTCTTC | CASSLEFGNSFLPGTGGYNEQFF
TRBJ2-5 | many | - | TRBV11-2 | TGTGCCAGCAGCTTAAGTCCGGGAGATGGGGAGACCCAGTACTTC | CASSLSPGDGETQYF
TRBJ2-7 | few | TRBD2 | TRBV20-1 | TGCAGTGCTAGAGGACTAGCGGGAGGCTACGAGCAGTACTTC | CSARGLAGGYEQYF
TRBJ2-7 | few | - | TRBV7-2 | TGTGCCAGCAGCTTATACGCGAAGAGCTCCTACGAGCAGTACTTC | CASSLYAKSSYEQYF
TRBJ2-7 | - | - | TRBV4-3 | TGCGCCAGCAGCCTCTCCCGCGGGGGCTACTACGAGCAGTACTTC | CASSLSRGGYYEQYF
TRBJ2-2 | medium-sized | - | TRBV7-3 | TGTGCCAGCAGCTTAACGAGGCTCACCGGGGAGCTGTTTTTT | CASSLTRLTGELFF
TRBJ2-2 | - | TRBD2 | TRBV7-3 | TGTGCCAGCAGCTCTTCGGGACTAGCGAACACCGGGGAGCTGTTTTTT | CASSSSGLANTGELFF
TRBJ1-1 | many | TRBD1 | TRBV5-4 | TGTGCCAGCAGCGCATGGGGACAGGGGGGCACTGAAGCTTTCTTT | CASSAWGQGGTEAFF
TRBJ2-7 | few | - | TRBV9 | TGTGCCAGCAGCTCGAGGAAGGGATCAGCCTACGAGCAGTACTTC | CASSSRKGSAYEQYF
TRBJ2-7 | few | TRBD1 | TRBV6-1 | TGTGCCAGCAGTGAAGCCGGGACAGGGGGCTACGAGCAGTACTTC | CASSEAGTGGYEQYF
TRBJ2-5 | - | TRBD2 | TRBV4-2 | TGTGCCAGCAGCCAAGGCACCGGGGGGCAAGAGACCCAGTACTTC | CASSQGTGGQETQYF
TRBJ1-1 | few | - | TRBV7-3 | TGTGCCAGCAGCTCTACGGGGGCGGCGGGCACTGAAGCTTTCTTT | CASSSTGAAGTEAFF
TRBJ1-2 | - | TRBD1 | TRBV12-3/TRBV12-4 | TGTGCCAGCAGTGGGAGGGACAGGGTGAATGGCTACACCTTC | CASSGRDRVNGYTF
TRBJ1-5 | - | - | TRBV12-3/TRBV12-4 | TGTGCCAGCAGTTTGTCGGGCAATCAGCCCCAGCATTTT | CASSLSGNQPQHF
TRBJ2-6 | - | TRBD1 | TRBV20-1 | TGCAGTGCCTCAGGGGGTTCCGGGGCCAACGTCCTGACTTTC | CSASGGSGANVLTF
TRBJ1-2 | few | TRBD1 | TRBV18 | TGTGCCAGTACCCGGGACAGGCAATATGGCTACACCTTC | CASTRDRQYGYTF
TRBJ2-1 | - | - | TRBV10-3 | TGTGCCATCAAGGGCCCTAGCTACAATGAGCAGTTCTTC | CAIKGPSYNEQFF
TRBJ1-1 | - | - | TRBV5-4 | TGTGCCAGCAGGAAGGAGGTGAACACTGAAGCTTTCTTT | CASRKEVNTEAFF
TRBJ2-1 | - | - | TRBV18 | TGTGCCAGCTCACCATATGGGACAACCTACAATGAGCAGTTCTTC | CASSPYGTTYNEQFF
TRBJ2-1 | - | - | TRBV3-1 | TGTGCCAGCAGCCAAGATTTAGGGGATGAGCAGTTCTTC | CASSQDLGDEQFF
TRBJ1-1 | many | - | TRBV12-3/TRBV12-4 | TGTGCCAGCAGTTTAGTAGGGAATGAAGCTTTCTTT | CASSLVGNEAFF
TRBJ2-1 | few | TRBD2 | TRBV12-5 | TGTGCTAGTGGCCCAGAAGGACTAGCGACGTACAATGAGCAGTTCTTC | CASGPEGLATYNEQFF
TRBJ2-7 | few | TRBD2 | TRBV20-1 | TGCAGTGCGCCAAATCTGGGACTAGCGGGATACGAGCAGTACTTC | CSAPNLGLAGYEQYF
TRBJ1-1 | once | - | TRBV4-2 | TGTGCCAGCAGCCAAGAGCCAGGGAACACTGAAGCTTTCTTT | CASSQEPGNTEAFF
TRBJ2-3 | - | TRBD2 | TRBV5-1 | TGCGCCAGCAGCATCCCGACTAGCGGTGGTGCAGATACGCAGTATTTT | CASSIPTSGGADTQYF
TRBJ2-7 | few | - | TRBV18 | TGTGCCAGCTCACCGAACAGCTACGAGCAGTACTTC | CASSPNSYEQYF
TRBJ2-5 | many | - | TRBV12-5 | TGTGCTAGTGGTTTGAGTGGGACCCAGTACTTC | CASGLSGTQYF
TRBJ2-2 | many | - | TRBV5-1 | TGCGCCAGCAGCTTGCTAGCCCCGAACACCGGGGAGCTGTTTTTT | CASSLLAPNTGELFF
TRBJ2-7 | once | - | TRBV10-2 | TGCGCCAGCAGTGGAGGGTACACCTACGAGCAGTACTTC | CASSGGYTYEQYF
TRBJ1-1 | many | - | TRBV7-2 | TGTGCCAGCAGCCCCCGAGCAGGGTTGATGAACACTGAAGCTTTCTTT | CASSPRAGLMNTEAFF